This TCR beta chain stems from a study of graft-versus-host responses after intestinal transplantation. Study details: Multivisceral, liver-intestinal, or isolated intestinal transplants were received by the recipients. The study gave all recipients anti-thymocyte globulin induction, then tacrolimus and steroids for roughly 3 years. Study outcomes and limitations: Allografts carried high graft-versus-host to host-versus-graft clonal ratios in patients having graft-donor T cell macrochimerism. Recipient bone marrow held GvH clones, some seen earlier in ileum or blood.

Turning to this clone: Its antigen is not identified.

Sequencing used immunoSEQ multiplex PCR; TCRdb keeps in-frame clones, though not all of them. Of 90,000 to 130,000 clones listed, roughly 92% are singletons. Per germline, CDR1 MNHNY and CDR2 SVGAGI (reference sequence). Trimming removed 6 bases from V and 6 bases from J; junction bases left unmatched: 10. The CDR3 is made up of 14 amino acids. The sample was unstimulated CD4+ T cells sorted from spleen or lymph node cells, taken before transplant. The gene calls are TRBV6-6 and TRBJ2-7, with 8 bases lining up with TRBD2. This TCR came from a human donor who was the organ donor for an intestinal transplant. CDR3 residues: CASRSGAGGAEQYF. The CDR3 DNA reads as TGTGCCAGCAGATCCGGGGCGGGAGGAGCCGAGCAGTACTTC.